The 26 T cell receptor beta chains in this list originate from one sample, sequenced in a study of T cells after yellow fever vaccination (dated by TCRdb to between 2019 and 2020). The method was 5' RACE. Sequencer: Illumina HiSeq 2500. The public reads were reanalyzed by TCRdb: fastp trimming at Q25, MiXCR alignment, in-frame beta chains only. Rows with one shared CDR3 protein collapse into an entry with the most common genes and DNA. This sample holds about 110,000 distinct CDR3 sequences; approximately 8.4% were observed only once. The biggest ten clones account for 25% of the sample. Sample treatment or condition, as interpreted from the label and publication: live attenuated yellow fever vaccine strain. The sequencing used CD8+ T cells sorted from PBMCs, collected 45 days after the yellow fever booster vaccination. These TCRs come from a man aged 30-40 years who received the YFV17D yellow fever vaccine.

This clonotype was seen many times. This sequence joins TRBV4-1 and TRBJ2-3; no clear D gene. CDR1 and CDR2 from the germline V gene are MGHRA and YSYEKL. V lost 2 bases, J lost 2 bases, and 14 bases lay in between. This CDR3 contains 16 residues. The CDR3 region is CASSQPPWSLTDTQYF. DNA for the CDR3: TGCGCCAGCAGCCAACCCCCTTGGAGTCTCACAGATACGCAGTATTTT.

Of note for this clonotype: A much larger clone lies a single base off, so this may be a read error. The rearrangement uses TRBV6-2 or TRBV6-3 and TRBJ2-7; D ambiguous. Trimming stripped 8 bases from V and 2 bases from J, with 13 bases between. Germline assignment: CDR1 MNHEY and CDR2 SVGEGT. The CDR3 length is 13 residues. The CDR3 DNA reads as TGTGCCAGCGCATTTCAAGGTGCCTACGAGCAGTACTTC. Its translation: CASAFQGAYEQYF.

This clonotype was detected a few times. The chain couples TRBV12-3 or TRBV12-4 to TRBJ1-1; D gene unclear. The length of the CDR3 is 12 residues. V gave up 5 bases and J gave up 10 bases, with 14 bases separating them. Here the CDR3 reads CASSPPPSRAFF. For the CDR3, the DNA is TGTGCCAGCAGTCCTCCCCCTAGTCGAGCTTTCTTT.

This clonotype was counted many times. The V and J genes are TRBV7-2 and TRBJ2-1; D possibly corresponds to TRBD1 (6 bases). CDR3 size: 15 residues. Germline CDR1 reads SGHTA; CDR2 reads FQGNSA. V lost 6 bases to trimming and J lost 4 bases, with 16 bases between them. The CDR3 spells CASSSTGGFYNEQFF. The CDR3 DNA reads as TGTGCCAGCAGTTCGACAGGCGGGTTTTACAATGAGCAGTTCTTC.

This clonotype has a handful of counts. The V and J genes are TRBV20-1 and TRBJ2-7; 8 bases line up with TRBD1. The germline gives CDR1 DFQATT, CDR2 SNEGSKA (reference sequence). The CDR3 consists of 15 residues. V gave up 4 bases and J gave up 2 bases; unmatched junction bases: 10. CDR3 amino acids: CSATVPGTGAYEQYF. The CDR3 nucleotides are TGCAGTGCTACCGTTCCCGGGACAGGTGCCTACGAGCAGTACTTC.

This clonotype was seen at least ten times. V and J are TRBV9 and TRBJ2-1; 7 nucleotides agree with TRBD2. Germline V gene sequence: CDR1 SGDLS, CDR2 YYNGEE. Trimming removed 4 bases from V and 0 bases from J; junction bases left unmatched: 13. The CDR3 covers 18 residues. The CDR3 loop reads CASSHSESGGLSYNEQFF. The DNA of the CDR3 is TGTGCCAGCAGCCATTCCGAATCGGGGGGACTCTCCTACAATGAGCAGTTCTTC.

V usage is TRBV3-1 and J usage is TRBJ2-2; D uncertain. Trimming stripped 5 bases from V and 1 base from J, with 11 bases between. This CDR3 spans 15 amino acids. Germline V lookup: CDR1 LGHDT, CDR2 YNNKEL (reference sequence). This chain's CDR3 is CASSSPKKNTGELFF. DNA for the CDR3: TGTGCCAGCAGCTCACCGAAGAAGAACACCGGGGAGCTGTTTTTT.

This clonotype has at least ten counts. The chain recombines TRBV20-1 with TRBJ1-3; D remains unclear. CDR1 and CDR2 from the germline V gene are DFQATT and SNEGSKA (reference sequence). The CDR3 spans 13 residues. V gave up 6 bases and J gave up 4 bases, with 13 bases separating them. The CDR3 is CSADVALGNTIYF. The CDR3 region has the DNA TGCAGTGCCGACGTCGCTCTCGGAAACACCATATATTTT.

This clonotype was seen repeatedly, ten times or more. J is TRBJ2-1 and V is TRBV6-4; the D is unclear. The CDR3 sequence is 14 residues long. Deletions cut 0 bases from V and 10 bases from J, with 13 bases between. CDR1 and CDR2 from the germline V gene are MRHNA and SNTAGT. The CDR3 here is CASSDSIETGEQFF. CDR3 DNA sequence: TGTGCCAGCAGTGACTCAATAGAGACTGGGGAGCAGTTCTTC.

Many counts were recorded for this clonotype. The chain has TRBV16 and TRBJ2-1, with D perhaps TRBD1 (6 bases). The CDR3 consists of 14 residues. V lost 7 bases and J 2 bases, leaving 12 bases between the germline ends. The germline V gene encodes CDR1 KGHSY and CDR2 FQNENV. The CDR3 DNA is TGTGCCAGCAATCCGACAGGAGCCTACAATGAGCAGTTCTTC. Translating gives CASNPTGAYNEQFF.

This clonotype was observed many times. The chain recombines TRBV10-1 with TRBJ2-5; 10 bases match TRBD2. CDR3 length equals 15 residues. J was trimmed by 4 bases and V by 2 bases; bases with no gene match: 4. Germline V gene data show CDR1 as WNHNN and CDR2 as SYGVQD (reference sequence). CDR3 region: CASSERASGRETQYF. Written as DNA, the CDR3 is TGCGCCAGCAGTGAGAGGGCTAGCGGGAGAGAGACCCAGTACTTC.

This clonotype was seen at least ten times. The V gene is TRBV5-1, the J gene TRBJ2-7; 14 bases align to TRBD2. This CDR3 region has 15 residues. Trimming removed 4 bases from V and 5 bases from J; junction bases left unmatched: 5. Germline V gives CDR1 SGHRS, CDR2 YFSETQ. Here the CDR3 reads CASSGGLAGENEQYF. The CDR3 DNA is TGCGCCAGCAGCGGGGGACTAGCGGGAGAAAACGAGCAGTACTTC.

This clonotype came up many times. The V and J genes are TRBV27 and TRBJ2-1, with 10 bases fitting TRBD2. V was pared by 6 bases and J by 2 bases, with 1 base of the junction left unmatched. Germline loops: CDR1 MNHEY, CDR2 SMNVEV (reference sequence). The CDR3 has 14 amino acids. The DNA for the CDR3 is TGTGCCAGCAGCCTAGCGGGAGCCTACAATGAGCAGTTCTTC. Protein sequence: CASSLAGAYNEQFF.

This clonotype appeared many times. The chain employs TRBV12-3 or TRBV12-4 and TRBJ2-7; 12 bases match TRBD2. Unmatched junction bases numbered 12, after V lost 3 bases and J lost 9 bases. The CDR3 covers 16 residues. The CDR3 DNA sequence: TGTGCCAGCAGTTTTCGGACTAGCGGGGATTTTTTTGGGCAGTACTTC. Protein sequence: CASSFRTSGDFFGQYF.

In this sample, this clonotype turned up a few times. This sequence joins TRBV18 and TRBJ2-7, with D perhaps TRBD2 (5 bases). The CDR3 is 14 amino acids. Germline assignment: CDR1 KGHSH and CDR2 LQKENI. The V end was cut by 0 bases, the J end by 7 bases, with 13 bases between. The CDR3 DNA sequence: TGTGCCAGCTCACCACCCATAGCGCCGGAGGAGCAGTACTTC. Its protein product is CASSPPIAPEEQYF. The variable domain in full, with the rest retrieved from reference TRBV18 and TRBJ2-7, is NAGVMQNPRHLVRRRGQEARLRCSPMKGHSHVYWYRQLPEEGLKFMVYLQKENIIDESGMPKERFSAEFPKEGPSILRIQQVVRGDSAAYFCASSPPIAPEEQYFGPGTRLTVT.

This chain connects TRBV28 to TRBJ2-1, with D unclear. Germline V gene data show CDR1 as MDHEN and CDR2 as SYDVKM. This CDR3 spans 13 amino acids. Trimming stripped 5 bases from V and 0 bases from J, with 5 bases between. CDR3 amino acids: CASSQSSYNEQFF. The CDR3 DNA reads as TGTGCCAGCAGTCAAAGCTCCTACAATGAGCAGTTCTTC.

J is TRBJ2-7 and V is TRBV3-1, with 10 bases fitting TRBD2. The CDR3 contains 15 residues. CDR1 LGHDT and CDR2 YNNKEL come from the germline V gene (reference sequence). With 10 bases clipped from V and 3 bases from J, the junction kept 12 bases outside the gene matches. The CDR3 loop reads CATCQGLAEYYEQYF. The CDR3 bases are TGTGCCACCTGCCAAGGACTAGCGGAATACTACGAGCAGTACTTC.

This clonotype appeared many times. The chain uses TRBV5-5 and TRBJ2-5; 11 bases match TRBD2. Losses at the gene ends were 1 base for V and 2 bases for J; bases not matched to a gene: 4. Germline CDR1 and CDR2: SGHKS and YYEKEE (reference sequence). This CDR3 comprises 16 residues. CDR3: CASSLKGLAVQETQYF. The CDR3 nucleotides read TGTGCCAGCAGCTTGAAGGGACTAGCGGTACAAGAGACCCAGTACTTC.

In this sample, this clonotype turned up many times. This rearrangement joins TRBV12-3 or TRBV12-4 to TRBJ1-2, with TRBD1 identical over 8 bases. The V and J ends lost 5 bases and 5 bases, in that order; junction bases with no gene match: 4. The CDR3 consists of 13 residues. The CDR3 spells CASSGQGQYGYTF. The CDR3 DNA sequence: TGTGCCAGCAGTGGACAGGGCCAGTATGGCTACACCTTC.

In this sample, this clonotype turned up many times. The gene calls are TRBV15 and TRBJ2-7, with a possible D match to TRBD2 (5 bases). Germline-derived CDR1 and CDR2 are LNHNV and YYDKDF (reference sequence). The ends were cut back, 5 bases at V and 3 bases at J, with 17 bases in the middle. This CDR3 has 15 amino acids. The CDR3 bases are TGTGCCACCAGCGTAACGGAGGAGGATCTCTACGAGCAGTACTTC. The encoded protein is CATSVTEEDLYEQYF.

This clonotype came up many times. This sequence joins TRBV29-1 and TRBJ2-7; tentatively, D is TRBD1 (6 bases). With 0 bases removed from V and 1 base from J, the gap between germline ends came to 7 bases. The germline V gene has CDR1 SQVTM and CDR2 ANQGSEA. There are 13 residues in the CDR3. The CDR3 nucleotides read TGCAGCGTTGAAGATCAGGGGTCCTACGAGCAGTACTTC. Encoded protein: CSVEDQGSYEQYF.

This clonotype was recorded at least ten times. CDR3 region: CASSTRDLNYGYTF. The CDR3 DNA reads as TGTGCCAGCAGTACCCGGGACCTTAACTATGGCTACACCTTC. J is TRBJ1-2 and V is TRBV12-3 or TRBV12-4, with a possible D match to TRBD1 (5 bases). V was clipped by 5 bases and J by 1 base, with 11 bases between them. This CDR3 is built from 14 residues.

This clonotype was seen repeatedly, ten times or more. V usage is TRBV7-8 and J usage is TRBJ2-3; 8 positions agree with TRBD1. The CDR3 is 14 residues long. Germline-derived CDR1 and CDR2 are SGHVS and FQNEAQ. V shed 3 bases, J shed 4 bases, and the junction held 3 bases outside the gene matches. CDR3 residues: CASSFSGQADTQYF. In DNA, the CDR3 is TGTGCCAGCAGCTTCTCGGGACAGGCAGATACGCAGTATTTT.

This clonotype was seen many times. This chain connects TRBV29-1 to TRBJ2-2, with TRBD2 identical over 14 bases. The CDR3 totals 16 residues. Germline V gene sequence: CDR1 SQVTM, CDR2 ANQGSEA. With 5 bases clipped from V and 7 bases from J, the junction kept 9 bases outside the gene matches. CDR3 amino acids: CSVRKGLAGVSGELFF. The DNA for the CDR3 is TGCAGCGTTCGGAAGGGACTAGCGGGAGTTAGCGGGGAGCTGTTTTTT.

The chain uses TRBV6-2 or TRBV6-3 and TRBJ2-5; 10 nucleotides match TRBD2. Germline loops: CDR1 MNHEY, CDR2 SVGEGT. Trimming removed 8 bases from V and 5 bases from J; junction bases left unmatched: 11. The CDR3 length is 15 residues. Here the CDR3 reads CASAALAGVWETQYF. DNA of the CDR3: TGTGCCAGCGCCGCCCTAGCGGGAGTTTGGGAGACCCAGTACTTC.

This clonotype was observed a few times. CDR3 sequence (DNA): TGTGCCAGCAGTCCCTGGGAACAGTACATGAACACTGAAGCTTTCTTT. Its protein product is CASSPWEQYMNTEAFF. V is TRBV12-3 or TRBV12-4 and J is TRBJ1-1; D call uncertain. The CDR3 contains 16 residues. The ends were cut back, 5 bases at V and 0 bases at J, with 16 bases in the middle.